This T cell receptor (beta chain) was identified in a study of Graves' ophthalmopathy and Graves' hyperthyroidism. With V trimmed by 3 bases and J by 7 bases, 5 bases remained unmatched. Per the germline V gene, CDR1 is SQVTM and CDR2 is ANQGSEA. The CDR3 is 12 amino acids. Study-wide results and caveats: Using a 13-signature model, the authors split ophthalmopathy from stable hyperthyroidism, with approximately 88% sensitivity and 80% to 84% specificity.

People with hyperthyroidism were aged 18 to 65 and newly diagnosed, under 2 months' duration. Reliance was placed on clinical symptoms, serum thyroxine, TRAb, thyroid ultrasound and orbital computed tomography for diagnosis. Amplification from RNA transcripts yielded the TCR beta CDR3 regions. A first-round RT-PCR used HTBI primers, followed by a second-round multiplex PCR. Each CDR3 protein is one row after TCRdb ran MiXCR on the multiplex PCR reads. The table records around 590,000 distinct CDR3 sequences, about two fifths of them present only once. As for this clonotype: Its antigen is unidentified.

This chain uses TRBV29-1 with TRBJ2-7; 8 nucleotides agree with TRBD1. The TCR originated in an adult man with Graves' hyperthyroidism. Sequencing was carried out using peripheral blood or thyroid tissue (not recorded which). CDR3 residues: CSVDDRGEEQYF. CDR3 bases: TGCAGCGTTGACGACAGGGGAGAAGAGCAGTACTTC.